This passage covers 27 T cell receptor beta chains from one sample sequenced in a study of T cell responses to AZD1222 COVID-19 vaccine. Sequencing was performed with immunoSEQ multiplex PCR; in TCRdb, only in-frame clones are kept and a portion is missing. The table lists roughly 120,000 clones, approximately 86% of them singletons. The sample in question was peripheral blood, obtained on day 0 of AZD1222 vaccination. The receptors were gathered from an adult in good health.

There are a few counts of this clone. The rearrangement links TRBV7-9 to TRBJ1-2, with 8 bases matching TRBD1. The V gene end was trimmed by 5 bases and the J gene end by 10 bases; junction bases not matched to a gene: 15. This CDR3 region has 15 residues. The germline V gene has CDR1 SEHNR and CDR2 FQNEAQ (reference sequence). The CDR3 DNA sequence: TGTGCCAGCAGCCTTACCGGCGGGACAGGAGATGACTACACCTTC. The encoded protein is CASSLTGGTGDDYTF.

The V gene is TRBV5-4, the J gene TRBJ1-4, with D unclear. Trimming shortened V by 4 bases and J by 8 bases, and 15 bases separated the two germline ends. CDR3 length equals 14 residues. The germline gives CDR1 SGHNT, CDR2 YYREEE (reference sequence). The CDR3 protein is CASSPARAPEKLFF. In nucleotides, the CDR3 is TGTGCCAGCAGCCCTGCACGGGCTCCCGAAAAACTGTTTTTT.

This chain uses TRBV4-3 with TRBJ1-2; 7 bases align to TRBD1. V was clipped by 2 bases and J by 4 bases; unmatched bases: 7. Germline CDR1 is LGHNA and CDR2 is YSLEER. The CDR3 covers 15 residues. CDR3 nucleotides: TGCGCCAGCAGCCAACAAGCGACAGGGACCTATGGCTACACCTTC. This translates into CASSQQATGTYGYTF.

The chain employs TRBV29-1 and TRBJ2-1; 8 bases agree with TRBD2. Germline CDR1 SQVTM, CDR2 ANQGSEA. The CDR3 totals 15 residues. V was pared by 4 bases and J by 3 bases, with 8 bases of the junction left unmatched. CDR3 amino acids: CSVGSSGSNYNEQFF. The CDR3 DNA sequence: TGCAGCGTTGGCTCAAGCGGGAGCAACTACAATGAGCAGTTCTTC.

This clone was picked up a small number of times. The rearrangement links TRBV4-3 to TRBJ1-1, with D tentatively TRBD1 (5 bases). The CDR3 is made up of 14 amino acids. V was pared by 1 base and J by 3 bases, with 9 bases between. Germline CDR1 reads LGHNA; CDR2 reads YSLEER. For the CDR3, the DNA is TGCGCCAGCAGCCAAGTCGTCAGGGACACTGAAGCTTTCTTT. Amino acids: CASSQVVRDTEAFF.

This clone has just a few counts. The chain employs TRBV6-5 and TRBJ1-3; maybe TRBD1 (5 bases). CDR1 MNHEY and CDR2 SVGAGI come from the germline V gene. The CDR3 consists of 16 residues. Trimming took off 4 bases at V and 9 bases at J, with 22 bases between the two ends. CDR3 sequence (DNA): TGTGCCAGCAGTTCGGTCCCGGGACCGATCGTGGGCACCATATATTTT. It encodes CASSSVPGPIVGTIYF.

This clone was recorded a few times. V is TRBV23-1 and J is TRBJ2-7; D uncertain. TRBV23-1 is identified as an open reading frame with a role that is uncertain. The CDR3 is made up of 14 amino acids. The V gene lost 3 bases and the J gene lost 3 bases, with 12 bases spanning the gap. CDR3 coding DNA: TGCGCCAGCAGTCATACGAACAGACACTACGAGCAGTACTTC. Translated, it gives CASSHTNRHYEQYF.

The chain has TRBV18 and TRBJ1-1; D is unclear. Deletions cut 1 base from V and 5 bases from J, with 5 bases between. CDR1 is KGHSH and CDR2 is LQKENI in the germline V gene. The CDR3 contains 12 residues. CDR3 DNA sequence: TGTGCCAGCTCACCACAGGGTACTGAAGCTTTCTTT. Translating it yields CASSPQGTEAFF.

The chain is built from TRBV2 and TRBJ2-2; TRBD2 is a possible D gene (6 bases). CDR1 SNHLY and CDR2 FYNNEI come from the germline V gene. This CDR3 has 16 residues. V gave up 2 bases and J gave up 1 base, with 11 bases separating them. CDR3 DNA: TGTGCCAGCAGTGAAATCGGGGGTTTGAACACCGGGGAGCTGTTTTTT. This gives the protein CASSEIGGLNTGELFF.

This clone was counted once. The J gene is TRBJ2-5, the V gene TRBV5-4; TRBD2 might be the D (5 bases). The CDR3 length is 15 residues. Germline V gene data show CDR1 as SGHNT and CDR2 as YYREEE (reference sequence). V lost 4 bases and J lost 6, with 19 bases in between. The CDR3 nucleotides are TGTGCCAGCAGCCCGCCTGAGGGATCTATGAAGACCCAGTACTTC. Protein product: CASSPPEGSMKTQYF.

V usage is TRBV7-9 and J usage is TRBJ2-6; D may be TRBD2 (5 bases). Between the trimmed V and J ends, which lost 0 bases and 4 bases, there was a span of 13 bases. The CDR3 length is 17 residues. Germline CDR1 reads SEHNR; CDR2 reads FQNEAQ (reference sequence). CDR3 protein: CASSLASGVSGANVLTF. The CDR3 DNA follows: TGTGCCAGCAGCTTAGCGTCCGGGGTCTCCGGGGCCAACGTCCTGACTTTC.

The chain employs TRBV4-3 and TRBJ2-7; the match to TRBD2 covers 14 bases. J was trimmed by 6 bases and V by 0 bases; bases with no gene match: 10. The CDR3 contains 18 residues. Germline V gene lookup returns CDR1 LGHNA and CDR2 YSLEER. CDR3 region: CASSQETGLAGVPLEQYF. The CDR3 DNA follows: TGCGCCAGCAGCCAAGAGACGGGACTAGCGGGGGTTCCTCTCGAGCAGTACTTC.

The chain recombines TRBV7-9 with TRBJ2-7, with TRBD2 as a possible D gene (6 bases). The CDR3 length is 15 residues. Per germline, CDR1 SEHNR and CDR2 FQNEAQ (reference sequence). V was pared by 5 bases and J by 0 bases, with 14 bases between. CDR3: CASSPRDGSSYEQYF. CDR3 nucleotide sequence: TGTGCCAGCAGCCCCAGGGACGGGAGCTCCTACGAGCAGTACTTC.

This clone was recorded once. The genes are TRBV7-9 and TRBJ1-4, with 9 bases that match TRBD1. The CDR3 covers 15 residues. Germline V gene lookup returns CDR1 SEHNR and CDR2 FQNEAQ (reference sequence). The V and J ends lost 1 base and 5 bases, in that order; junction bases with no gene match: 2. The CDR3 DNA follows: TGTGCCAGCAGCTTAGGGACAGGGGAAAATGAAAAACTGTTTTTT. It encodes CASSLGTGENEKLFF.

The rearrangement uses TRBV27 and TRBJ1-6; D possibly corresponds to TRBD1 (5 bases). The CDR3 extends over 15 amino acids. With 4 bases removed from V and 5 bases from J, the gap between germline ends came to 12 bases. Germline CDR1 reads MNHEY; CDR2 reads SMNVEV (reference sequence). CDR3 sequence (DNA): TGTGCCAGCAGTTCCCGGGACGCAAATAATTCACCCCTCCACTTT. The encoded protein is CASSSRDANNSPLHF.

The CDR3: CASSSMGANNEQFF. Here the CDR3 DNA reads TGTGCCAGCAGCTCGATGGGGGCGAACAATGAGCAGTTCTTC. The chain has TRBV11-3 and TRBJ2-1; weak D call: TRBD1 (6 bases). The CDR3 is 14 residues long. Looked up from germline, CDR1 is SGHNT and CDR2 is YENEEA. With 4 bases removed from V and 5 bases from J, the gap between germline ends came to 12 bases.

J is TRBJ1-1 and V is TRBV5-1, with TRBD1 as a possible D gene (6 bases). This CDR3 region has 15 residues. Trimming stripped 6 bases from V and 1 base from J, with 16 bases between. CDR1 and CDR2 from the germline V gene are SGHRS and YFSETQ. In DNA, the CDR3 is TGCGCCAGCACCATTAGAACAGGGCCGAACACTGAAGCTTTCTTT. The encoded protein is CASTIRTGPNTEAFF.

The chain combines TRBV10-2 with TRBJ2-5, with D possibly matching TRBD2 (6 bases). The CDR3 has 13 residues. Germline loops: CDR1 WSHSY, CDR2 SAAADI. The V end was cut by 7 bases, the J end by 0 bases, with 9 bases between. CDR3 nucleotides: TGCGCCAGCACCGCGGGGAACCAAGAGACCCAGTACTTC. This gives the protein CASTAGNQETQYF.

This clone was seen just once. The V call is TRBV7-8, the J call TRBJ1-5, with D perhaps matching TRBD1 (6 bases). This CDR3 is built from 15 residues. Looked up from germline, CDR1 is SGHVS and CDR2 is FQNEAQ. V shed 2 bases and J shed 7 bases, with 15 bases lying between them. The DNA of the CDR3 is TGTGCCAGCAGCTTAAACAGGGTAGGCCGCCAGCCCCAGCATTTT. Its protein is CASSLNRVGRQPQHF.

The chain uses TRBV7-9 and TRBJ1-2, with TRBD1 matching over 10 bases. Per the germline V gene, CDR1 is SEHNR and CDR2 is FQNEAQ (reference sequence). Trimming took 3 bases from V and 6 from J; bases not matched to a gene: 4. CDR3 length equals 14 residues. The CDR3 spells CASSFLTGGDGYTF. CDR3 in DNA: TGTGCCAGCAGCTTCCTGACAGGGGGCGATGGCTACACCTTC.

This chain joins TRBV11-1 and TRBJ2-1, with D unresolved. Germline V gene lookup returns CDR1 SGHAT and CDR2 FQDESV (reference sequence). The germline V and J ends were trimmed by 2 bases and 7 bases, with 18 bases remaining between them. The CDR3 runs 16 residues. The CDR3 DNA reads TGTGCCAGCAGCTTATTGCCTGGATTAGAACTTAATGAGCAGTTCTTC. Translation: CASSLLPGLELNEQFF. Full variable domain (rest looked up from reference TRBV11-1 and TRBJ2-1): EAEVAQSPRYKITEKSQAVAFWCDPISGHATLYWYRQILGQGPELLVQFQDESVVDDSQLPKDRFSAERLKGVDSTLKIQPAELGDSAMYLCASSLLPGLELNEQFFGPGTRLTVL.

The J gene is TRBJ2-3, the V gene TRBV29-1; D is perhaps TRBD1 (6 bases). Germline V CDR1 and CDR2: SQVTM, ANQGSEA. Trimming left V 5 bases short and J 2 bases short, with 11 bases between. This CDR3 comprises 13 residues. CDR3 DNA sequence: TGCAGCGTTCCCGGGACACTCACAGATACGCAGTATTTT. Residues: CSVPGTLTDTQYF.

The chain has TRBV12-3 or TRBV12-4 and TRBJ1-1; D call uncertain. With 5 bases removed from V and 1 base from J, the gap between germline ends came to 8 bases. The CDR3 sequence is 13 residues long. CDR3 sequence: CASSITQNTEAFF. The CDR3 DNA reads as TGTGCCAGCAGTATCACACAGAACACTGAAGCTTTCTTT.

The chain couples TRBV14 to TRBJ2-5; D is unresolved. Deletions cut 5 bases from V and 5 bases from J, with 12 bases between. Germline lookup yields CDR1 SGHDN and CDR2 FVKESK. This CDR3 contains 13 residues. The CDR3 loop reads CASSAAVWETQYF. For the CDR3, the DNA is TGTGCCAGCAGCGCCGCGGTATGGGAGACCCAGTACTTC.

For the CDR3, the DNA is TGTGCCATCAGTGACAGGGGGGCCCCTTATAGCAATCAGCCCCAGCATTTT. It specifies CAISDRGAPYSNQPQHF. V usage is TRBV10-3 and J usage is TRBJ1-5, with 7 bases aligning to TRBD1. Unmatched junction bases numbered 8, after V lost 3 bases and J lost 0 bases. This CDR3 is 17 amino acids long. CDR1 and CDR2 (germline): ENHRY, SYGVKD.

The rearrangement links TRBV19 to TRBJ1-1; the match to TRBD1 covers 10 bases. With V trimmed by 7 bases and J by 3 bases, 8 bases remained unmatched. The CDR3 spans 15 residues. Germline loops: CDR1 LNHDA, CDR2 SQIVND (reference sequence). The DNA of the CDR3 is TGTGCCAGTACTCTCCGGGACAGGGGATACACTGAAGCTTTCTTT. It encodes CASTLRDRGYTEAFF.

The chain links TRBV5-6 to TRBJ2-7, with 12 bases matching TRBD2. V was clipped by 6 bases and J by 5 bases; unmatched bases: 9. CDR1 and CDR2 (germline): SGHDT, YYEEEE. This CDR3 region has 15 residues. The CDR3 sequence: CASTPLAGGLNEQYF. CDR3 nucleotides: TGTGCCAGCACCCCGCTAGCGGGAGGGTTGAACGAGCAGTACTTC.